The rows below give T cell receptor beta chains drawn from one sample of a study of ipilimumab plus nivolumab after autologous stem cell transplantation. Some clones are missing from TCRdb's copy, which holds only in-frame ones; the method was immunoSEQ multiplex PCR. This table has thousands of clones, roughly 84% appearing once. Source: PBMCs, taken in a trial of ipilimumab plus nivolumab as post-transplant consolidation. The origin of the receptors is a male donor with multiple myeloma. Each CDR3 is given with its conserved first and last residue. Each record gives: CDR3 length, V gene, J gene, CDR3 protein.

cdr3_length: 17
v_call: TRBV7-9
j_call: TRBJ1-4
cdr3_aa: CASSLNRGATTNEKLFF

cdr3_length: 15
v_call: TRBV5-1
j_call: TRBJ1-3
cdr3_aa: CASSLEGGGGNTIYF

cdr3_length: 16
v_call: TRBV2
j_call: TRBJ2-2
cdr3_aa: CASSEWGTSNTGELFF

cdr3_length: 14
v_call: TRBV9
j_call: TRBJ2-7
cdr3_aa: CASSVGGFSYEQYF

cdr3_length: 15
v_call: TRBV11-2
j_call: TRBJ1-1
cdr3_aa: CASSLEGHMGTEAFF

cdr3_length: 11
v_call: TRBV11-2
j_call: TRBJ2-5
cdr3_aa: CASSLGETQYF

cdr3_length: 16
v_call: TRBV5-1
j_call: TRBJ1-3
cdr3_aa: CASSVSWTGTGNTIYF

cdr3_length: 18
v_call: TRBV19
j_call: TRBJ2-6
cdr3_aa: CASSDSWKSQSRANVLTF

cdr3_length: 13
v_call: TRBV10-3
j_call: TRBJ1-1
cdr3_aa: CAISESQNTEAFF

cdr3_length: 16
v_call: TRBV7-9
j_call: TRBJ2-3
cdr3_aa: CASSIRAGESTDTQYF

cdr3_length: 14
v_call: TRBV30
j_call: TRBJ1-5
cdr3_aa: CAWSWGRSNQPQHF

cdr3_length: 12
v_call: TRBV5-4
j_call: TRBJ1-1
cdr3_aa: CASARGNTEAFF

cdr3_length: 13
v_call: TRBV6-6
j_call: TRBJ1-1
cdr3_aa: CASSLGANTEAFF

cdr3_length: 18
v_call: TRBV7-3
j_call: TRBJ2-1
cdr3_aa: CASSFIPTSGGAYNEQFF

cdr3_length: 16
v_call: TRBV6-6
j_call: TRBJ1-3
cdr3_aa: CASSWGLPYSGNTIYF

cdr3_length: 15
v_call: TRBV9
j_call: TRBJ1-3
cdr3_aa: CASSVNSVSGNTIYF

cdr3_length: 15
v_call: TRBV29-1
j_call: TRBJ2-1
cdr3_aa: CSVSTPYSSYNEQFF

cdr3_length: 13
v_call: TRBV7-3
j_call: TRBJ2-3
cdr3_aa: CASSDRSTDTQYF

cdr3_length: 15
v_call: TRBV7-7
j_call: TRBJ2-3
cdr3_aa: CASSPIAGSTDTQYF

cdr3_length: 13
v_call: TRBV6-1
j_call: TRBJ2-5
cdr3_aa: CASSTGNQETQYF

cdr3_length: 16
v_call: TRBV7-3
j_call: TRBJ2-1
cdr3_aa: CASSLTGSGVYNEQFF

cdr3_length: 18
v_call: TRBV4-2
j_call: -
cdr3_aa: CASSQPQLGLAGSYEQYF

cdr3_length: 15
v_call: TRBV27
j_call: TRBJ2-3
cdr3_aa: CASSYGDTSTDTQYF

cdr3_length: 16
v_call: TRBV9
j_call: TRBJ1-6
cdr3_aa: CASSEGQSSYNSPLHF

cdr3_length: 15
v_call: TRBV30
j_call: TRBJ2-7
cdr3_aa: CAWERGGQGPGEQYF

cdr3_length: 15
v_call: TRBV18
j_call: TRBJ1-4
cdr3_aa: CASSPEDRALEKLFF

cdr3_length: 13
v_call: TRBV6-1
j_call: TRBJ2-7
cdr3_aa: CASSAEQGSEQYF

cdr3_length: 15
v_call: TRBV28
j_call: TRBJ2-7
cdr3_aa: CASSPGFTVTYEQYF

cdr3_length: 13
v_call: TRBV6-5
j_call: TRBJ1-5
cdr3_aa: CASSLDWTGGKHF

cdr3_length: 14
v_call: TRBV11-2
j_call: TRBJ2-2
cdr3_aa: CASSLDTNTGELFF

cdr3_length: 11
v_call: TRBV30
j_call: TRBJ2-3
cdr3_aa: CAWSGSDTQYF

cdr3_length: 13
v_call: TRBV4-2
j_call: TRBJ2-7
cdr3_aa: CASSQGQPYEQYF

cdr3_length: 22
v_call: TRBV6-7
j_call: TRBJ1-1
cdr3_aa: CASSFPNPPMVGGTGGCTEAFF

cdr3_length: 18
v_call: TRBV4-3
j_call: TRBJ1-2
cdr3_aa: CASSQAGTTPGGGYGYTF

cdr3_length: 20
v_call: TRBV9
j_call: TRBJ1-1
cdr3_aa: CASSGFRGSFFGQGDTEAFF

cdr3_length: 15
v_call: TRBV4-3
j_call: TRBJ1-5
cdr3_aa: CASSRGTADNQPQHF

cdr3_length: 13
v_call: TRBV6-1
j_call: TRBJ1-4
cdr3_aa: CASSEVAGEKLFF

cdr3_length: 15
v_call: TRBV7-9
j_call: TRBJ2-3
cdr3_aa: CASSLEGGGTDTQYF

cdr3_length: 18
v_call: TRBV7-9
j_call: TRBJ2-7
cdr3_aa: CASSLAGGPYVDTYEQYF

cdr3_length: 15
v_call: TRBV6-1
j_call: TRBJ1-5
cdr3_aa: CASLGKVARNQPQHF

cdr3_length: 17
v_call: TRBV9
j_call: TRBJ1-3
cdr3_aa: CASSSSVLAVSGNTIYF

cdr3_length: 15
v_call: TRBV19
j_call: TRBJ2-3
cdr3_aa: CASSVSGGWGDTQYF

cdr3_length: 12
v_call: TRBV11-3
j_call: TRBJ2-7
cdr3_aa: CASSHDSYEQYF

cdr3_length: 13
v_call: TRBV6-1
j_call: TRBJ2-5
cdr3_aa: CASSTSGKETQYF

cdr3_length: 16
v_call: TRBV14
j_call: TRBJ2-5
cdr3_aa: CASSPESGTGGETQYF

cdr3_length: 13
v_call: TRBV6-5
j_call: TRBJ1-1
cdr3_aa: CASSSSTGRKAFF

cdr3_length: 16
v_call: TRBV7-9
j_call: TRBJ2-2
cdr3_aa: CASSLWAAPNTGELFF

cdr3_length: 14
v_call: TRBV10-2
j_call: TRBJ1-3
cdr3_aa: CASSDSGSGNTIYF